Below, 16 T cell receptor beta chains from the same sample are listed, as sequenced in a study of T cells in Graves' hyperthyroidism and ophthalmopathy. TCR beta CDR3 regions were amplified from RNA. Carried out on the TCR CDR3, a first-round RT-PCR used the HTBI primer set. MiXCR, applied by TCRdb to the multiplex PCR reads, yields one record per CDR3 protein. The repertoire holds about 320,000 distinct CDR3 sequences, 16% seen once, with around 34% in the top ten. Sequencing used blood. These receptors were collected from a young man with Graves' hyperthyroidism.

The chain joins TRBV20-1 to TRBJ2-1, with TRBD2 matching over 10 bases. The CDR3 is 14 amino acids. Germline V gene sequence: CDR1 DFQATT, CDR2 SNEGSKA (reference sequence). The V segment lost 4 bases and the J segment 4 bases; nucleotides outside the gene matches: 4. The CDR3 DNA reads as TGCAGTGCTAAGCTAGCGGGAGATTACAATGAGCAGTTCTTC. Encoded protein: CSAKLAGDYNEQFF.

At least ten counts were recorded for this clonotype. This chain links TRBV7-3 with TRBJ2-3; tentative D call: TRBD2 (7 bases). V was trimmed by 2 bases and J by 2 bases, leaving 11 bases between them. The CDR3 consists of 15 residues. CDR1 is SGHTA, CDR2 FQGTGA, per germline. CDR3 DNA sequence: TGTGCCAGCAGCTTACTAGGGGGGGCCACAGATACGCAGTATTTT. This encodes CASSLLGGATDTQYF.

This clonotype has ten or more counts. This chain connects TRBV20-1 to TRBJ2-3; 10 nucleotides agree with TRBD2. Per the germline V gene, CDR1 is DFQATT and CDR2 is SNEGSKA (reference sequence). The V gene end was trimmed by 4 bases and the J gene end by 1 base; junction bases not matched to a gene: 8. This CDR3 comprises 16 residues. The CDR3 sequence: CSATVVGLAGTDTQYF. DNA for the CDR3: TGCAGTGCTACGGTCGTCGGACTAGCGGGCACAGATACGCAGTATTTT.

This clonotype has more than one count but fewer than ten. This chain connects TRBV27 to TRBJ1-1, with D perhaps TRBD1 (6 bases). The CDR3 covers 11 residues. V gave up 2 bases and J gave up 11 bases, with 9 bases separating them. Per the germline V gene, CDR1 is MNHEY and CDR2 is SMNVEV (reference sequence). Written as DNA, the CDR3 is TGTGCCAGCAGTTTACAGGGGCGGGCTTTCTTT. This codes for CASSLQGRAFF.

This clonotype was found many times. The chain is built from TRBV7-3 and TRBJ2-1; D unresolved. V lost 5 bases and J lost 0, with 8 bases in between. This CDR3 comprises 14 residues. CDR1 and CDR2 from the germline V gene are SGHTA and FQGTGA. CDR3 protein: CASSPYSSYNEQFF. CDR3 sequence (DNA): TGTGCCAGCAGCCCCTACTCCTCCTACAATGAGCAGTTCTTC.

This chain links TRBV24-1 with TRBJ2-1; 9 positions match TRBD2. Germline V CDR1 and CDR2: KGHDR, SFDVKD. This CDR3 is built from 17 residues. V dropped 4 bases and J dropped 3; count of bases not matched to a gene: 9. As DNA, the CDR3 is TGTGCCACCAGTGAATATAGCGGGAGAAGAAACTACAATGAGCAGTTCTTC. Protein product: CATSEYSGRRNYNEQFF.

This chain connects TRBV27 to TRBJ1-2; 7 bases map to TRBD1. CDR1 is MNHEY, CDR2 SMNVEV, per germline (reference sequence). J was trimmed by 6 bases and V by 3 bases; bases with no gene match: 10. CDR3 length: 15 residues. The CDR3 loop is CASSFVAGGVDGYTF. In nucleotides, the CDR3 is TGTGCCAGCAGTTTTGTGGCAGGGGGTGTGGATGGCTACACCTTC.

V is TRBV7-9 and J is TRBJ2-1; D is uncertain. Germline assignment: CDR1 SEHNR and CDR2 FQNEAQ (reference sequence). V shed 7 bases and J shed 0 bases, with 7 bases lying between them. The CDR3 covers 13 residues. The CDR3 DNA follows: TGTGCCAGCAAAGGCGTCTCCTACAATGAGCAGTTCTTC. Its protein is CASKGVSYNEQFF.

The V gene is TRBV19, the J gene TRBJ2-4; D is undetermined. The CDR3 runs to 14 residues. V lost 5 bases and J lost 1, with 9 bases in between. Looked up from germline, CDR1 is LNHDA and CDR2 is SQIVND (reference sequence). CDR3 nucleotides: TGTGCCAGTAGTTCAAGCTGGGCCAAAAACATTCAGTACTTC. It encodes CASSSSWAKNIQYF.

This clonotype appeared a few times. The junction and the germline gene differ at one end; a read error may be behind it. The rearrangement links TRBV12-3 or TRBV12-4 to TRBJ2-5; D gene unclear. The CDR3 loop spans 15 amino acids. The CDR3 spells CASRKQTWRGEAQYF. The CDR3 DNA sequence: TGTGCCAGCAGAAAACAGACCTGGCGAGGAGAGGCCCAGTACTTC.

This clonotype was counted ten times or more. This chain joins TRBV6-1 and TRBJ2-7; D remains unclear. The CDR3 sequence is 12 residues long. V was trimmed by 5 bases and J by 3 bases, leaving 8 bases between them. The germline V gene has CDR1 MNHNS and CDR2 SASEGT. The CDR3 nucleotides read TGTGCCAGCAGTTCTGGCTACTACGAGCAGTACTTC. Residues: CASSSGYYEQYF.

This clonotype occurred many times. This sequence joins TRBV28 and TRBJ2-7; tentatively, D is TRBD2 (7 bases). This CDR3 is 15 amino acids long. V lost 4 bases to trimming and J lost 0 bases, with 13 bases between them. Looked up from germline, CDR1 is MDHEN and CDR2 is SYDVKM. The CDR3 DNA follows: TGTGCCAGCAGTTACATAGGGGGGGGCTCCTACGAGCAGTACTTC. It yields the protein CASSYIGGGSYEQYF.

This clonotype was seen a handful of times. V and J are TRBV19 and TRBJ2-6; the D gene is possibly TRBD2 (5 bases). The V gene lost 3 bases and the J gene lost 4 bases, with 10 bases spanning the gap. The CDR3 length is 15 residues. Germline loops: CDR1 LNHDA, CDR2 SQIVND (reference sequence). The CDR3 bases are TGTGCCAGTAGTATTCCGGGGTTGGGGGCCAACGTCCTGACTTTC. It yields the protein CASSIPGLGANVLTF. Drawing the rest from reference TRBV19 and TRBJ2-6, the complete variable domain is DGGITQSPKYLFRKEGQNVTLSCEQNLNHDAMYWYRQDPGQGLRLIYYSQIVNDFQKGDIAEGYSVSREKKESFPLTVTSAQKNPTAFYLCASSIPGLGANVLTFGAGSRLTVL.

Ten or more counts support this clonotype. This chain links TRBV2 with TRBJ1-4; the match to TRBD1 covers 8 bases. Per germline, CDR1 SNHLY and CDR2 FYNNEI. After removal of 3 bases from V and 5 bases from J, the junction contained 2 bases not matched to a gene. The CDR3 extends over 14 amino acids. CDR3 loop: CASSETGENEKLFF. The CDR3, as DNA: TGTGCCAGCAGTGAGACAGGGGAGAATGAAAAACTGTTTTTT.

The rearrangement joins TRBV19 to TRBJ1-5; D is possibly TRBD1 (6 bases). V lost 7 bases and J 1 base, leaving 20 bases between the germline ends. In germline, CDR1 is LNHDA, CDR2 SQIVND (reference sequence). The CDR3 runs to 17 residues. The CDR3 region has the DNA TGTGCCAGTACCCCCGAGTGGGGGGCTAGGAGCAATCAGCCCCAGCATTTT. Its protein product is CASTPEWGARSNQPQHF.

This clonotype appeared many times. CDR3 in amino acids: CASSEVRDFSYGYTF. The CDR3 DNA sequence: TGTGCCAGCAGTGAAGTTCGGGACTTTTCCTATGGCTACACCTTC. The rearrangement links TRBV6-1 to TRBJ1-2, with a weak D call TRBD1 (5 bases). V lost 1 base and J 4 bases, leaving 13 bases between the germline ends. The germline V gene has CDR1 MNHNS and CDR2 SASEGT. The CDR3 contains 15 residues.